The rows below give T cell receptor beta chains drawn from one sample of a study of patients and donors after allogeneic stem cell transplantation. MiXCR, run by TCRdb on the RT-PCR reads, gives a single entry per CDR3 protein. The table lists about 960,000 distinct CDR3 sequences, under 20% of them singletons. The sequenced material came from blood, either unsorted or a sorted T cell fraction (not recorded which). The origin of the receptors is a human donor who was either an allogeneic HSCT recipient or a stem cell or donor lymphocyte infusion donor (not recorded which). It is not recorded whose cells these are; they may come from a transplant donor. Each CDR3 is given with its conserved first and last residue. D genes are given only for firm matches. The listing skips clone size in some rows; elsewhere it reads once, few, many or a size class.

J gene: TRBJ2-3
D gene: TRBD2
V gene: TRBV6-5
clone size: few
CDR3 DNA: TGTGCCAGCAGTTACCCCAGCGGGGGGCCACGAGATACGCAGTATTTT
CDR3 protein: CASSYPSGGPRDTQYF

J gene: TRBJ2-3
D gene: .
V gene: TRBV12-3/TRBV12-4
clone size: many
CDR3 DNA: TGTGCCAGCAGCTTCGGGGATACGCAGTATTTT
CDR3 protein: CASSFGDTQYF

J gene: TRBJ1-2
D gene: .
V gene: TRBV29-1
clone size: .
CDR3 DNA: TGCAGCGCGCCAACGCCCGGACAGCTTATCTATGGCTACACCTTC
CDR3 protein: CSAPTPGQLIYGYTF

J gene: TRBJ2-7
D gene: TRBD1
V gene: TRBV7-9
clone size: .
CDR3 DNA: TGTGCCAGCAGCCCTCTCCGGGACAGGGGATCCGAGCAGTACTTC
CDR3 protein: CASSPLRDRGSEQYF

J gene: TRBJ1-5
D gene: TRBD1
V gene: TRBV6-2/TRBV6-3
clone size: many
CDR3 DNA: TGTGCCAGCAGTTCCCCGGGACAGGGTCGGTACAATCAGCCCCAGCATTTT
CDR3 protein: CASSSPGQGRYNQPQHF

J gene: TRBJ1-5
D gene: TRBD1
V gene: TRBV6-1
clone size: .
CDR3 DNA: TGTGCCACCCGAAGAGGCAGGGGGCGATTAGGTCAGCCCCAGCATTTT
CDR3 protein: CATRRGRGRLGQPQHF

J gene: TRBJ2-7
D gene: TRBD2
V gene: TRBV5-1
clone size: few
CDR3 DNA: TGCGCCAGCCGAACCCTAGCGGGAGTTTCCGAGCAGTACTTC
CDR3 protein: CASRTLAGVSEQYF

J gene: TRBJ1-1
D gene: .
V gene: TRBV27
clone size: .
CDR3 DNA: TGTGCCAGCACATCCCCGCTGGGGGCTTTCTTT
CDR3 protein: CASTSPLGAFF

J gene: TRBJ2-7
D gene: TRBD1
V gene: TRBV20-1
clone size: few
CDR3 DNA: TGCAGTGCTAGACCCGCCCGGGACAGGGGAACCTACGAGCAGTACTTC
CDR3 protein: CSARPARDRGTYEQYF

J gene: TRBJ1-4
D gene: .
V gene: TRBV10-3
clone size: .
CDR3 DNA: TGTGCCATCAAGGGCAGCGTGGTAGCTAATGAAAAACTGTTTTTT
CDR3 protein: CAIKGSVVANEKLFF

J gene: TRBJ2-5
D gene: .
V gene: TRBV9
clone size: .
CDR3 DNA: TGTGCCAGCAGCGACCCGATCCGGGAGAACCAAGAGACCCAGTACTTC
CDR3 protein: CASSDPIRENQETQYF

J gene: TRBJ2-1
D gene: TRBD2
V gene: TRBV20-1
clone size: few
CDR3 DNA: TGCAGTGCTAGGAGGGGACTAGCGGCCCTGAATGAGCAGTTCTTC
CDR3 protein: CSARRGLAALNEQFF

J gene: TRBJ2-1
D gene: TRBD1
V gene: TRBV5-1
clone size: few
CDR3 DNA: TGCGCCAGCAGCTTGGATGGGGAAACAGGGGTAGAGCAGTTCTTC
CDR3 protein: CASSLDGETGVEQFF

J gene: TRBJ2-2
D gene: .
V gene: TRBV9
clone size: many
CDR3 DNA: TGTGCCAGCAGCGGGACCGGGGAGCTGTTTTTT
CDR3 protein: CASSGTGELFF

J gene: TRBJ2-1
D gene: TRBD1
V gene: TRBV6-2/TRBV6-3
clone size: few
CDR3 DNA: TGTGCCAGCAGAAGACAGGGCCCTTCCTACAATGAGCAGTTCTTC
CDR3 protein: CASRRQGPSYNEQFF

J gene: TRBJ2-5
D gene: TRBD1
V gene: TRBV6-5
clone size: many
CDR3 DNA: TGTGCCACCATCGACAGGGGCAAGACCCAGTACTTC
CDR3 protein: CATIDRGKTQYF

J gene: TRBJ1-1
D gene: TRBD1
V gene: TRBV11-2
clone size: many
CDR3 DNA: TGTGCCAGCAGCTTCACAGGGGGAAGCGGGAACACTGAAGCTTTCTTT
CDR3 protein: CASSFTGGSGNTEAFF

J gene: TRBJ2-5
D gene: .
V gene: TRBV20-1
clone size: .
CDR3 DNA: TGCAGTGCTGGCGATCTAGGCAAGACCCAGTACTTC
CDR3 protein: CSAGDLGKTQYF

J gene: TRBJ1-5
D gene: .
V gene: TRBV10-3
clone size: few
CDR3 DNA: TGTGCCATCAGTGAGGCGAGACCCATCAATCAGCCCCAGCATTTT
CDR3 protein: CAISEARPINQPQHF

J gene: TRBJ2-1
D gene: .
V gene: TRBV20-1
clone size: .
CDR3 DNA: TGCAGTGCTAGAGATATCGGGCGGTATGAGCAGTTCTTC
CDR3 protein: CSARDIGRYEQFF

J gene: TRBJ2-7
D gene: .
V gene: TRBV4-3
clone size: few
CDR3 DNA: TGCGCCAGCAGCCAAGATAATGGGGTCTCCTACGAGCAGTACTTC
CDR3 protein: CASSQDNGVSYEQYF

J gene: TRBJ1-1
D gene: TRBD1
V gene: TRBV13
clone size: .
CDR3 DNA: TGTGCCAGCAACACAGGGGGCGAGACTGAAGCTTTCTTT
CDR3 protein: CASNTGGETEAFF

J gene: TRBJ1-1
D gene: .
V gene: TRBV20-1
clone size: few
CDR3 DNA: TGCAGTGCTAGAGATATCCCCGGCACTGAAGCTTTCTTT
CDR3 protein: CSARDIPGTEAFF

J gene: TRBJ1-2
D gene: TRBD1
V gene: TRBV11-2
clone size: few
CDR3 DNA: TGTGCCAGCAGCTTTGGGACAGGGTTTACCTATGGCTACACCTTC
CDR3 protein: CASSFGTGFTYGYTF

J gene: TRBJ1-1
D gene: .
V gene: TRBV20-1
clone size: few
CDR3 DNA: TGCAGTGCTGGGTTAAGGGGGGGGAACACTGAAGCTTTCTTT
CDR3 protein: CSAGLRGGNTEAFF

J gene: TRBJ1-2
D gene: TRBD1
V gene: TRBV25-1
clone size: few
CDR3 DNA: TGTGCCAGCAGTGATAAGGGGGCCTTATGGGGCTACACCTTC
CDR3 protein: CASSDKGALWGYTF

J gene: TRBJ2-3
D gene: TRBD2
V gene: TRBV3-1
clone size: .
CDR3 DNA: TGTGCCAGCAGCCCGCGGACTAGCCAAGATACGCAGTATTTT
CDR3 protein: CASSPRTSQDTQYF

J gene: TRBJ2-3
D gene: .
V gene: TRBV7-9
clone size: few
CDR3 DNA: TGTGCCAGCACGCCCCCCCAGTGGACTAGCACAGATACGCAGTATTTT
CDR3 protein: CASTPPQWTSTDTQYF

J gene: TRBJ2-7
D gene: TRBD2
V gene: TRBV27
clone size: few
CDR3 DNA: TGTGCCAGCAGGCCGGGACTAGGCAACGAGCAGTACTTC
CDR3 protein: CASRPGLGNEQYF

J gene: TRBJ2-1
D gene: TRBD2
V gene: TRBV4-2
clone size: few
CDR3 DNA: TGTGCCAGCAGCCCGCTGAGCACTAGCGGTTACAATGAGCAGTTCTTC
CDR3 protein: CASSPLSTSGYNEQFF

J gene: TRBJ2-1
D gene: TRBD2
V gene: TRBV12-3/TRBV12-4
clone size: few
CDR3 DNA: TGTGCCAGCAGTTTTTCTAGCGGGAGTCTGAATGAGCAGTTCTTC
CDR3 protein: CASSFSSGSLNEQFF

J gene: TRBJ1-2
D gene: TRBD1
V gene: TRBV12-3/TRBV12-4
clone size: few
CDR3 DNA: TGTGCCAGCTCCCAAGGAGGGGGCGCAGGAGGTCGGGGCTACACCTTC
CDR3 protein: CASSQGGGAGGRGYTF

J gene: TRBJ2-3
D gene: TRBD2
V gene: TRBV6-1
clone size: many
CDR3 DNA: TGTGCCAGCAGCCGCGATCTAGCGGGAGGGAGGAGGGCAGATACGCAGTATTTT
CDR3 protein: CASSRDLAGGRRADTQYF

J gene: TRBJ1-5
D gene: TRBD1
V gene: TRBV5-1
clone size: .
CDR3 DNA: TGCGCCAGCAGCTTGGGGGGGACAGGAGGCAATCAGCCCCAGCATTTT
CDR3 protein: CASSLGGTGGNQPQHF

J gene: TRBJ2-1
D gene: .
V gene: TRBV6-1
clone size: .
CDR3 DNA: TGTGCCAGCAGAATAGCGGAGGGCGTGTACAATGAGCAGTTCTTC
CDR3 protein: CASRIAEGVYNEQFF

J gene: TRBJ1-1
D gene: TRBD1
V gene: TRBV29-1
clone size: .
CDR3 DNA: TGCAGCGTTGTCGAGGGGGCAGAGAACACTGAAGCTTTCTTT
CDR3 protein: CSVVEGAENTEAFF

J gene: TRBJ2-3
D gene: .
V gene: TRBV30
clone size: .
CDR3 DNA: TGTGCCTGGAGTGCCCTGCATGCAGATACGCAGTATTTT
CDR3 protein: CAWSALHADTQYF

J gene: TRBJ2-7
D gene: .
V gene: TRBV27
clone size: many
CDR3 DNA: TGTGCCAGCAGCCTTTTCGGTGGGTACGAGCAGTACTTC
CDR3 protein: CASSLFGGYEQYF